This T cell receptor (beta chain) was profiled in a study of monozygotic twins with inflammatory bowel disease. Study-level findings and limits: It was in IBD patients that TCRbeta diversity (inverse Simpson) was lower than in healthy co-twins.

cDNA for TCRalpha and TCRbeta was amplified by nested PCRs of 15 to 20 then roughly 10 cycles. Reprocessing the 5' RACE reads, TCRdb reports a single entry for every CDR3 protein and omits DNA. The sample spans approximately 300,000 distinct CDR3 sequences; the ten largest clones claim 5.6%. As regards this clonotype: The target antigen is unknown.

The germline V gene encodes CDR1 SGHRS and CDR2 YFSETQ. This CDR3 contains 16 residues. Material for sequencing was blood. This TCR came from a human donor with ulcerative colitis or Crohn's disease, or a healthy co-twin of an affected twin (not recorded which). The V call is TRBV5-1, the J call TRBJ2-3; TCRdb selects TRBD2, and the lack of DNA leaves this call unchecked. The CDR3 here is CASSLGWQGPTDTQYF.